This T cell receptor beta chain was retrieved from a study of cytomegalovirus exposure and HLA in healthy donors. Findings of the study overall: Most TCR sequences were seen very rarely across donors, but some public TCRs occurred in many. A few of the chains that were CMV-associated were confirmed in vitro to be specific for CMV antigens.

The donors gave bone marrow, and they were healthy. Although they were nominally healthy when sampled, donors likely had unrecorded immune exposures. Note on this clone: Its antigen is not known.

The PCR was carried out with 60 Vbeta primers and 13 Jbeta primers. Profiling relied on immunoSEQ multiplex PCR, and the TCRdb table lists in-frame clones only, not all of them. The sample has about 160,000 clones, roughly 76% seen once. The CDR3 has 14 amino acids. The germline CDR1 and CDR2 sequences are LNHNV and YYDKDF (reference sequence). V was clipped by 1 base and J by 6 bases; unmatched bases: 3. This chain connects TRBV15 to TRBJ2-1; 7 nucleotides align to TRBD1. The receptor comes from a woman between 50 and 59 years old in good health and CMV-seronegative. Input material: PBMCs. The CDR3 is CATSRVAGGNEQFF. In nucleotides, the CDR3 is TGTGCCACCAGCAGAGTGGCAGGGGGCAATGAGCAGTTCTTC.